Listed below are T cell receptor beta chains from one sample, sequenced in a study of early T cells in non-severe SARS-CoV-2 infection. TCRdb reprocessed the 5' RACE reads with MiXCR, giving one entry per CDR3 protein. This table holds about 44,000 distinct CDR3 sequences, around 23% found once. The sample was whole blood, taken at baseline. All receptors derive from an adult who was a healthcare worker with PCR-confirmed SARS-CoV-2 infection or an uninfected control (not recorded which). Both conserved end residues are part of each CDR3.

TRBJ2-1	TRBV4-1	CASSQDRGGYNEQFF
TRBJ1-6	TRBV6-5	CASSYGGAYNSPLHF
TRBJ2-3	TRBV9	CASSVVDSGTDTQYF
TRBJ1-1	TRBV4-1	CASSQYRGNGAFF
TRBJ2-1	TRBV3-2	CASSPRRGGDEQFF
TRBJ1-2	TRBV29-1	CSVEGVGANYGYTF
TRBJ2-7	TRBV9	CASSVGAGTYEQYF
TRBJ2-3	TRBV12-3/TRBV12-4	CASNPFASTDTQYF
TRBJ1-1	TRBV4-3	CASSHRGGYEAFF
TRBJ2-3	TRBV5-1	CASSPRQTRTDTQYF
TRBJ2-1	TRBV7-9	CASSLARTGGNEQFF
TRBJ1-4	TRBV12-3/TRBV12-4	CATRRGETNEKLFF
TRBJ2-7	TRBV11-2	CASSISYEQYF
TRBJ2-5	TRBV10-1	CASRDHGGQETQYF
TRBJ2-3	TRBV7-9	CASSPRQGYGTDTQYF
TRBJ1-1	TRBV20-1	CSATRIRTEAFF
TRBJ2-3	TRBV7-9	CASSYRQDTDTQYF
TRBJ2-3	TRBV29-1	CSATGEGSTDTQYF
TRBJ2-3	TRBV2	CASSEQVSTDTQYF
TRBJ1-5	TRBV3-2	CASSQGRGGGQPQHF
TRBJ1-4	TRBV7-9	CASSGGLATNEKLFF
TRBJ2-5	TRBV28	CASSLPSGGQETQYF
TRBJ2-7	TRBV10-3	CAISDRQGLNEQYF
TRBJ1-6	TRBV5-4	CASSLDPVGSPLHF
TRBJ2-7	TRBV4-3	CASSQERGWDYEQYF
TRBJ1-1	TRBV3-1	CASSQYGTDDTEAFF
TRBJ1-4	TRBV27	CASSLKGQGATNEKLFF
TRBJ1-1	TRBV7-9	CASSPRGGRATEAFF
TRBJ2-1	TRBV4-1	CASSQDGAGFNEQFF
TRBJ2-1	TRBV9	CASSTGTSGYSYNEQFF
TRBJ1-1	TRBV4-2	CASSPRQASPEAFF
TRBJ1-2	TRBV18	CASSPQLADYGYTF
TRBJ1-1	TRBV18	CASSPSGSNTEAFF
TRBJ2-7	TRBV12-3/TRBV12-4	CASSFEVYEQYF
TRBJ2-7	TRBV11-2	CASSLAAGTYEQYF
TRBJ2-3	TRBV5-4	CASSLGRGSTDTQYF
TRBJ2-7	TRBV6-5	CASSYSIGSYEQYF
TRBJ2-3	TRBV24-1	CATSGAGGQADTQYF
TRBJ2-3	TRBV6-1	CASLKGPLTDTQYF
TRBJ2-3	TRBV5-1	CASSLGGRSTDTQYF
TRBJ1-4	TRBV25-1	CASSEQINEKLFF
TRBJ2-7	TRBV5-1	CASSFSNSEQYF
TRBJ1-3	TRBV4-3	CASSQDGGTIYF
TRBJ1-2	TRBV6-5	CASRGQTQRNTYGYTF
TRBJ2-7	TRBV12-3/TRBV12-4	CASSLKYEQYF
TRBJ2-3	TRBV3-1	CASSQGTGKDTQYF
TRBJ1-5	TRBV19	CASSDRVVQPQHF
TRBJ1-1	TRBV4-3	CASSQDLDRGLEAFF
TRBJ2-7	TRBV4-2	CASSQGDRGTYEQYF
TRBJ2-4	TRBV20-1	CSARPWGAKNIQYF
TRBJ2-7	TRBV5-4	CASSLLRQGAGEQYF
TRBJ2-1	TRBV10-1	CASSESPSTYNEQFF
TRBJ1-1	TRBV20-1	CSAMRGLRNTEAFF